This T cell receptor beta chain was captured by sequencing in a study of T cells in Graves' hyperthyroidism and ophthalmopathy. Study-wide findings and caveats: Stable hyperthyroidism was separated from ophthalmopathy by a model based on 13 V-J features.

There were TCR beta CDR3 regions amplified from RNA transcripts. Researchers ran a first-round RT-PCR on the TCR CDR3 using the HTBI primer set. TCRdb re-analysed the multiplex PCR reads in MiXCR, keeping a single row per CDR3 protein. The table records about 530,000 distinct CDR3 sequences, approximately 17% of them present only once. Germline CDR1 reads MNHNS; CDR2 reads SASEGT. The V gene lost 2 bases and the J gene lost 2 bases, with 9 bases spanning the gap. The CDR3 sequence is 14 residues long. This clonotype was counted at least ten times. Its antigen remains unknown. The rearrangement joins TRBV6-1 to TRBJ2-5, with D uncertain. The sequencing input was blood. This TCR derives from a woman between 18 and 29 years old with Graves' ophthalmopathy. CDR3 sequence reads: CASSEPGLQETQYF. The CDR3 nucleotides are TGTGCCAGCAGTGAACCGGGCCTTCAAGAGACCCAGTACTTC.